Presented here are 21 T cell receptor beta chains from one specimen sequenced in a study of technical replicates of blood from several donors. Measured with immunoSEQ multiplex PCR; TCRdb has only the in-frame clones, and not every one. The repertoire consists of about 83,000 clones, with around nine tenths occurring once and the leading ten covering more than 0.2%. Sequencing was performed on T cells isolated from PBMCs. These receptors came from a human donor in good health.

The gene calls are TRBV11-1 and TRBJ2-3; 8 bases are shared with TRBD2. The V and J ends lost 1 base and 4 bases, in that order; junction bases with no gene match: 4. Germline V CDR1 and CDR2: SGHAT, FQDESV (reference sequence). The CDR3 sequence is 15 residues long. The CDR3: CASSLDLAGPDTQYF. In DNA, the CDR3 is TGTGCCAGCAGCTTAGACCTAGCGGGCCCAGATACGCAGTATTTT.

The chain recombines TRBV18 with TRBJ1-5, with D possibly being TRBD1 (5 bases). The CDR3 has 14 residues. Germline CDR1 and CDR2: KGHSH and LQKENI. V lost 6 bases and J 5 bases, leaving 14 bases between the germline ends. The CDR3 bases are TGTGCCAGCTCCTGGGCAGGGAAGGATCAGCCCCAGCATTTT. Translated, it gives CASSWAGKDQPQHF.

In its sample, this clone was seen a few times. The rearrangement uses TRBV6-5 and TRBJ1-1; D is undetermined. Trimming took 6 bases from V and 4 from J, leaving 9 bases between them. Germline V gives CDR1 MNHEY, CDR2 SVGAGI. There are 12 residues in the CDR3. As DNA, the CDR3 is TGTGCCAGCAGCGAGGGTGGCACTGAAGCTTTCTTT. It specifies CASSEGGTEAFF.

The chain carries TRBV7-9 and TRBJ1-3; D gene ambiguous. Trimming took 5 bases from V and 0 from J, leaving 11 bases between them. Germline V gives CDR1 SEHNR, CDR2 FQNEAQ (reference sequence). CDR3 length equals 15 residues. The CDR3 nucleotides read TGTGCCAGCAGCCCTGACATATACTCTGGAAACACCATATATTTT. Residues: CASSPDIYSGNTIYF.

The rearrangement links TRBV29-1 to TRBJ1-2; no clear D gene. The CDR3 loop spans 12 amino acids. Trimming stripped 1 base from V and 8 bases from J, with 11 bases between. The germline CDR1 and CDR2 sequences are SQVTM and ANQGSEA. CDR3 bases: TGCAGCGTTGAAGGTGCAGGATGGGGCTACACCTTC. Amino acids: CSVEGAGWGYTF.

The chain carries TRBV6-1 and TRBJ2-1, with a weak D call TRBD1 (5 bases). CDR1 and CDR2 from the germline V gene are MNHNS and SASEGT. V was shortened by 1 base and J by 5 bases, with 9 bases between the two germline ends. The CDR3 loop spans 14 amino acids. CDR3 nucleotides: TGTGCCAGCAGTGAAGTACCCAGGGACAATGAGCAGTTCTTC. Amino acid sequence: CASSEVPRDNEQFF.

The V gene is TRBV2, the J gene TRBJ1-2; no clear D. The CDR3 length is 16 residues. Per germline, CDR1 SNHLY and CDR2 FYNNEI. Trimming removed 3 bases from V and 1 base from J, with 15 bases in between. The CDR3 is CASSDSGGGNNYGYTF. CDR3 DNA sequence: TGTGCCAGCAGTGATAGCGGCGGAGGGAATAACTATGGCTACACCTTC.

This chain joins TRBV12-5 and TRBJ2-7, with TRBD1 matching 11 bases. This CDR3 contains 18 residues. The J segment lost 7 bases and the V segment lost 0 bases, leaving 14 bases of the junction unmatched. The germline CDR1 and CDR2 sequences are LGHNT and FRNRAP. The CDR3 loop is CASGLVLTGTGGTREQYF. The DNA of the CDR3 is TGTGCTAGTGGTTTGGTACTGACCGGGACAGGGGGAACGCGGGAGCAGTACTTC.

CDR3 loop: CAWSRLAGDYEQYF. CDR3 nucleotide sequence: TGTGCCTGGAGCAGACTAGCGGGGGACTACGAGCAGTACTTC. The rearrangement uses TRBV30 and TRBJ2-7; TRBD2 agrees at 12 bases. The CDR3 extends over 14 amino acids. The V segment lost 3 bases and the J segment 3 bases; nucleotides outside the gene matches: 3. Germline CDR1 and CDR2: GTSNPN and SVGIG (reference sequence).

V and J are TRBV5-1 and TRBJ2-3; D ambiguous. The CDR3 runs 15 residues. Between the trimmed V and J ends, which lost 4 bases and 2 bases, there was a span of 14 bases. Germline assignment: CDR1 SGHRS and CDR2 YFSETQ. The CDR3 nucleotides read TGCGCCAGCAGCCTGGATATCACAACCACAGATACGCAGTATTTT. This translates into CASSLDITTTDTQYF.

This chain connects TRBV2 to TRBJ2-2; D perhaps matches TRBD1 (5 bases). V dropped 7 bases and J dropped 3 bases, with 18 bases sitting between them. CDR3 size: 16 residues. Germline CDR1 is SNHLY and CDR2 is FYNNEI. The CDR3 DNA follows: TGTGCCAGCAATGACTTGCAGGGTTATGACACCGGGGAGCTGTTTTTT. Translation gives CASNDLQGYDTGELFF.

The genes are TRBV10-3 and TRBJ1-1; maybe TRBD1 (6 bases). This CDR3 comprises 14 residues. Trimming took off 3 bases at V and 2 bases at J, with 10 bases between the two ends. The germline CDR1 and CDR2 sequences are ENHRY and SYGVKD. The CDR3 protein is CAISDFGGNTEAFF. CDR3 coding DNA: TGTGCCATCAGTGATTTTGGGGGCAACACTGAAGCTTTCTTT.

The J gene is TRBJ1-2, the V gene TRBV28; 8 bases fit TRBD1. This CDR3 region has 14 residues. The V gene's germline CDR1 is MDHEN and CDR2 SYDVKM. The J segment lost 4 bases and the V segment lost 7 bases, leaving 8 bases of the junction unmatched. The CDR3, as DNA: TGTGCCAGCAATAACCGGGACAGGCCCTATGGCTACACCTTC. Translating it yields CASNNRDRPYGYTF.

The chain is built from TRBV6-5 and TRBJ2-7; weak D call: TRBD1 (6 bases). From germline, CDR1 is MNHEY and CDR2 SVGAGI. The CDR3 runs to 11 residues. V gave up 7 bases and J gave up 5 bases, with 9 bases separating them. CDR3 coding DNA: TGTGCCAGCATAAAGGGGGACGAGCAGTACTTC. Protein sequence: CASIKGDEQYF.

The V gene is TRBV4-1, the J gene TRBJ1-5; D not certain. The germline V gene encodes CDR1 MGHRA and CDR2 YSYEKL. V shed 4 bases and J shed 12 bases, with 13 bases lying between them. CDR3 length equals 12 residues. CDR3 in DNA: TGCGCCAGCAGCCTAACCCCGAGTCTCCAGCATTTT. It translates to CASSLTPSLQHF.

This rearrangement joins TRBV5-4 to TRBJ2-7, with 9 bases matching TRBD1. CDR3 length: 14 residues. Germline CDR1 and CDR2: SGHNT and YYREEE (reference sequence). The junction had 2 bases not matched to a gene; V was cut back by 1 base and J by 3 bases. CDR3 residues: CASSLSGQGYEQYF. For the CDR3, the DNA is TGTGCCAGCAGCTTGTCGGGACAGGGCTACGAGCAGTACTTC.

V gene TRBV19 combines with J gene TRBJ2-7, with D possibly matching TRBD2 (6 bases). The CDR3 contains 15 residues. Germline V gene lookup returns CDR1 LNHDA and CDR2 SQIVND (reference sequence). Trimming left V 5 bases short and J 1 base short, with 15 bases between. The CDR3 protein is CASSVIAEKSYEQYF. CDR3 bases: TGTGCCAGTAGTGTTATAGCGGAGAAATCCTACGAGCAGTACTTC.

The CDR3 coding sequence is TGCGCCAGCAGTGATTTGGATGGACTAGCGGGAGGGGTGGAGACCCAGTACTTC. It specifies CASSDLDGLAGGVETQYF. The rearrangement uses TRBV10-1 and TRBJ2-5; 15 nucleotides align to TRBD2. Germline CDR1 is WNHNN and CDR2 is SYGVQD (reference sequence). The CDR3 length is 18 residues. Trimming at V came to 3 bases and at J to 5 bases, leaving 10 bases not matched to a gene.

The chain links TRBV19 to TRBJ2-7, with a tentative D call TRBD2 (8 bases). CDR1 and CDR2 from the germline V gene are LNHDA and SQIVND (reference sequence). This CDR3 comprises 17 residues. V lost 5 bases and J 3 bases, leaving 23 bases between the germline ends. CDR3 amino acids: CASSFSTGTRSYYEQYF. The DNA for the CDR3 is TGTGCCAGTAGTTTCTCGACAGGGACTAGATCCTACTACGAGCAGTACTTC.

V gene TRBV5-6 combines with J gene TRBJ2-1; TRBD2 aligns across 7 bases. The CDR3 totals 12 residues. Trimming cost V 4 bases and J 15 bases; bases outside gene matches: 10. Germline values: CDR1 SGHDT, CDR2 YYEEEE. The chain's CDR3 is CASSPSSGSRFF. The DNA of the CDR3 is TGTGCCAGCAGCCCCTCTAGCGGTAGTCGGTTCTTC.

The chain recombines TRBV6-4 with TRBJ1-3; no clear D. This CDR3 spans 15 amino acids. Germline CDR1 MRHNA, CDR2 SNTAGT. The V end lost 0 bases, the J end lost 2 bases, and 8 bases lay between the germline ends. The CDR3 nucleotides are TGTGCCAGCAGTGACTCCACTGATCCTGGAAACACCATATATTTT. It specifies CASSDSTDPGNTIYF.